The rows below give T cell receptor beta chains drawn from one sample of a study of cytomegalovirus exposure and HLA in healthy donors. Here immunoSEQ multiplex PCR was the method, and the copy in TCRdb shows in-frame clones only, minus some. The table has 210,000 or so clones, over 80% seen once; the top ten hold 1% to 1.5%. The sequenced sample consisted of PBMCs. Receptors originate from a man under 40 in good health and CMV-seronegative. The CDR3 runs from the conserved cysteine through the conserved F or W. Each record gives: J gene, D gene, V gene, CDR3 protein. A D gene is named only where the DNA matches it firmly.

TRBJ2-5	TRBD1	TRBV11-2	CASSHYPQGAIETQYF
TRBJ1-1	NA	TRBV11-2	CASSLALNTEAFF
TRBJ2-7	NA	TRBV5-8	CASSRERIVQYF
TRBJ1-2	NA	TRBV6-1	CASSEVGAGARYGYTF
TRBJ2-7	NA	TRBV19	CASATRAMAYEQYF
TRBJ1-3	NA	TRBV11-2	CASSDTAAGKVPSGNTIYF
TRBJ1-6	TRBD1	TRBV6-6	CASRDRTGADNSPLHF
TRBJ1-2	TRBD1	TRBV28	CASTLGTGGHYGYTF
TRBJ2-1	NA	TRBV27	CASSLGTGLSSYNEQFF
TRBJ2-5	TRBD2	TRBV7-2	CASSHSGGPQGVQETQYF
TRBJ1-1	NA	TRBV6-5	CASSYGQNTEAFF
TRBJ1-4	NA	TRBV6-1	CASSEPPWGPAGEKLFF
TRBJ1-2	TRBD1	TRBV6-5	CASGRGRVYGYTF
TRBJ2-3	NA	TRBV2	CASNRADTQYF
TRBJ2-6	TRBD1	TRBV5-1	CASSQTGTGANVLTF